The clone carrying this T cell receptor (beta chain) was observed a single time. As yet, its antigen is unknown. There are 12 residues in the CDR3. Germline assignment: CDR1 GTSNPN and CDR2 SVGIG (reference sequence). The germline V and J ends were trimmed by 1 base and 5 bases, with 8 bases remaining between them. Produced via immunoSEQ multiplex PCR; TCRdb's table is partial and in-frame only. The sample lists roughly 60,000 clones, about 74% occurring once. These data come from a study of early stage breast cancer tumors. Study results and caveats: Tumors had approximately 2.7-fold higher T cell density than normal breast.

This clonotype was sampled from a person aged 25 to 39 with breast cancer. V usage is TRBV30 and J usage is TRBJ2-5; weak D call: TRBD1 (5 bases). Sample: blood. The CDR3, as DNA: TGTGCCTGGAGTGGGCCAGGGGAGACCCAGTACTTC. This sequence encodes CAWSGPGETQYF.